These 15 T cell receptor beta chains came from one sample sequenced in a study of identical twins. TCRdb re-called the 5' RACE reads with MiXCR, one entry per CDR3 protein. The table shows some 600,000 distinct CDR3 sequences, with 7.1% occurring only once. These data are also associated with another study on yellow fever vaccine responses in identical twins.

The sequenced sample consisted of PBMCs. All receptors derive from a young woman in good health.

A few counts support this clonotype. The chain has TRBV12-3 or TRBV12-4 and TRBJ2-7; 11 bases line up with TRBD2. This CDR3 is built from 18 residues. V lost 4 bases to trimming and J lost 3 bases; unmatched junction nucleotides: 14. The chain's CDR3 is CASSSHTGTSGNVYEQYF. The CDR3 region has the DNA TGTGCCAGCAGTTCACATACCGGGACTAGCGGAAATGTCTACGAGCAGTACTTC.

This rearrangement joins TRBV15 to TRBJ1-5; tentatively, D is TRBD1 (6 bases). The germline V gene has CDR1 LNHNV and CDR2 YYDKDF (reference sequence). The CDR3 is 13 amino acids. V lost 1 base to trimming and J lost 5 bases, with 6 bases between them. Written as DNA, the CDR3 is TGTGCCACCAGCAGAGCAGGGGATCAGCCCCAGCATTTT. It translates to CATSRAGDQPQHF. Full variable domain (rest looked up from reference TRBV15 and TRBJ1-5): DAMVIQNPRYQVTQFGKPVTLSCSQTLNHNVMYWYQQKSSQAPKLLFHYYDKDFNNEADTPDNFQSRRPNTSFCFLDIRSPGLGDTAMYLCATSRAGDQPQHFGDGTRLSIL.

Written as DNA, the CDR3 is TGTGCCAGCAGCCCCGTGGGGAGCTGGGCCGGGGAGCTGTTTTTT. Amino acid sequence: CASSPVGSWAGELFF. V is TRBV12-3 or TRBV12-4 and J is TRBJ2-2; D perhaps matches TRBD2 (5 bases). Trimming shortened V by 6 bases and J by 6 bases, and 17 bases separated the two germline ends. This CDR3 has 15 residues.

The genes are TRBV20-1 and TRBJ1-6; TRBD1 aligns across 7 bases. Trimming removed 1 base from V and 5 bases from J; junction bases left unmatched: 2. Germline CDR1 DFQATT, CDR2 SNEGSKA (reference sequence). This CDR3 is built from 14 residues. Here the CDR3 DNA reads TGCAGTGCTAGAGGCGGGACAGATAATTCACCCCTCCACTTT. Its protein is CSARGGTDNSPLHF.

About this clonotype itself: This may come from a read error, since a much larger clone is one base off. DNA for the CDR3: TGTGCCAGCAGTACCCGGACAGGGAGCAACGAGCAGTACGTC. Its protein is CASSTRTGSNEQYV. This chain joins TRBV6-1 and TRBJ2-7, with 8 bases matching TRBD1. Germline lookup yields CDR1 MNHNS and CDR2 SASEGT. Trimming took 5 bases from V and 5 from J; bases not matched to a gene: 8. The CDR3 has 14 residues.

The table lists this clonotype with many counts. The rearrangement links TRBV5-6 to TRBJ1-1, with D perhaps matching TRBD1 (5 bases). The CDR3 has 13 amino acids. V lost 6 bases to trimming and J lost 11 bases, with 20 bases between them. Germline-derived CDR1 and CDR2 are SGHDT and YYEEEE. The CDR3 spells CASNYGTNPEAFF. CDR3 sequence (DNA): TGTGCCAGCAACTACGGGACCAACCCCGAGGCTTTCTTT.

The chain combines TRBV4-1 with TRBJ2-5, with a tentative D call TRBD2 (6 bases). CDR1 is MGHRA and CDR2 is YSYEKL in the germline V gene. The CDR3 extends over 16 amino acids. The V gene lost 3 bases and the J gene lost 1 base, with 15 bases spanning the gap. The CDR3 reads CASSHGRFGFQETQYF. DNA of the CDR3: TGCGCCAGCAGCCATGGGAGGTTTGGGTTCCAAGAGACCCAGTACTTC.

This clonotype turned up a few times. This chain uses TRBV2 with TRBJ2-1; D gene uncertain. The CDR3 is 14 amino acids. V lost 4 bases and J 7 bases, leaving 14 bases between the germline ends. Germline V gene sequence: CDR1 SNHLY, CDR2 FYNNEI. The CDR3 DNA reads as TGTGCCAGCAGTGTTGTTTCCTACGCTAATGAGCAGTTCTTC. Its protein product is CASSVVSYANEQFF.

This clonotype has a count of ten or more. This rearrangement joins TRBV12-3 or TRBV12-4 to TRBJ2-1, with D maybe TRBD1 (5 bases). Between the trimmed V and J ends, which lost 5 bases and 9 bases, there was a span of 23 bases. The CDR3 has 16 residues. The CDR3 DNA follows: TGTGCCAGCAGTCCCCTTGTGGGGCAGGCGGTAGGTGAGCAGTTCTTC. As protein: CASSPLVGQAVGEQFF.

This clonotype was recorded at least ten times. V usage is TRBV7-9 and J usage is TRBJ2-1; a weak D match, TRBD1 (5 bases). Germline V lookup: CDR1 SEHNR, CDR2 FQNEAQ (reference sequence). The CDR3 has 17 amino acids. V lost 5 bases and J lost 0, with 17 bases in between. The chain's CDR3 is CASSAPQGVSSYNEQFF. The CDR3 nucleotides are TGTGCCAGCAGCGCCCCGCAGGGTGTGAGCTCCTACAATGAGCAGTTCTTC.

This clonotype was seen repeatedly, ten times or more. This rearrangement joins TRBV28 to TRBJ2-5; D not resolved. V was clipped by 5 bases and J by 2 bases, with 9 bases between them. The CDR3 has 13 amino acids. Germline CDR1 is MDHEN and CDR2 is SYDVKM. The CDR3 sequence: CASSHGVQETQYF. DNA for the CDR3: TGTGCCAGCAGTCACGGCGTACAAGAGACCCAGTACTTC.

The chain employs TRBV2 and TRBJ2-3; D uncertain. Germline V gene sequence: CDR1 SNHLY, CDR2 FYNNEI. The CDR3 length is 13 residues. The germline V and J ends were trimmed by 6 bases and 6 bases, with 13 bases remaining between them. The CDR3 sequence is CASRGAIGDTQYF. Written as DNA, the CDR3 is TGTGCCAGCAGAGGCGCGATCGGGGATACGCAGTATTTT. Full variable domain (rest looked up from reference TRBV2 and TRBJ2-3): EPEVTQTPSHQVTQMGQEVILRCVPISNHLYFYWYRQILGQKVEFLVSFYNNEISEKSEIFDDQFSVERPDGSNFTLKIRSTKLEDSAMYFCASRGAIGDTQYFGPGTRLTVL.

The V and J genes are TRBV5-5 and TRBJ2-6; D possibly corresponds to TRBD1 (6 bases). Germline V gives CDR1 SGHKS, CDR2 YYEKEE (reference sequence). V dropped 0 bases and J dropped 2 bases, with 15 bases sitting between them. CDR3 size: 18 residues. The CDR3 region has the DNA TGTGCCAGCAGCTTGGCCGTACAGGGCGCCCCTGGGGCCAACGTCCTGACTTTC. This codes for CASSLAVQGAPGANVLTF.

This clonotype was counted a few times. This chain connects TRBV12-3 or TRBV12-4 to TRBJ1-2; weak D call: TRBD1 (5 bases). V shed 6 bases and J shed 4 bases, with 12 bases lying between them. CDR3 length: 13 residues. CDR3 residues: CASSQGTFYGYTF. The DNA for the CDR3 is TGTGCCAGCAGCCAAGGGACCTTCTATGGCTACACCTTC.

This clonotype appeared many times. This chain uses TRBV27 with TRBJ2-1; 7 nucleotides match TRBD1. With V trimmed by 5 bases and J by 2 bases, 6 bases remained unmatched. The CDR3 totals 15 residues. Germline lookup yields CDR1 MNHEY and CDR2 SMNVEV (reference sequence). CDR3 amino acids: CASSPQGDPYNEQFF. The CDR3 DNA reads TGTGCCAGCAGTCCGCAGGGGGACCCCTACAATGAGCAGTTCTTC.